The clone carrying this T cell receptor (beta chain) was seen a single time. Its cognate antigen is unknown. Isolation recovered at least 6 million PBMCs from every sample. Each sample provided at least 6 micrograms of extracted total RNA. The data were taken from a study of blood T cells in healthy people across ages. Regarding the study as a whole: More naive CD4+ cells and higher diversity were found in long-lived than in aged donors.

Using a J-beta primer mix together with a sample-barcoded 5' primer, a second PCR was run for roughly 6 to 12 cycles. Each cDNA molecule carried a tag from a template-switch adaptor that contained 12 random nucleotides. TCRdb used MiXCR to reprocess the 5' RACE reads, holding one entry per CDR3 protein. The table lists 800,000 to 900,000 distinct CDR3 sequences, roughly 60% of them singletons. The clonotype was recovered from a man younger than 45 in good health. Sequences were obtained from blood.

The CDR3 protein is CASSLRDSSKWGNSPLHF. The CDR3 nucleotides read TGCGCCAGCAGCCTTCGGGACAGCTCCAAGTGGGGAAATTCACCCCTCCACTTT. This chain uses TRBV4-1 with TRBJ1-6; 7 bases line up with TRBD1. CDR3 length: 18 amino acids. The germline CDR1 and CDR2 sequences are MGHRA and YSYEKL. After removal of 4 bases from V and 7 bases from J, the junction contained 16 bases not matched to a gene.